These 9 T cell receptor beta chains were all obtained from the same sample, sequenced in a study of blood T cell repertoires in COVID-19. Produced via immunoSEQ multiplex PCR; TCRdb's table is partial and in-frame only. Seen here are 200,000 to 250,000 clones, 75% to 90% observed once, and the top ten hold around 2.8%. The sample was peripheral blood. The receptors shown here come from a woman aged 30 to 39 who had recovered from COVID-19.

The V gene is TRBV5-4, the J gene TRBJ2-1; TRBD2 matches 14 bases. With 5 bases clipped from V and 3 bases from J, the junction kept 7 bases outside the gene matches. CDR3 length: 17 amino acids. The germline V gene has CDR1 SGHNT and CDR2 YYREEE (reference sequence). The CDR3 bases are TGTGCCAGCAGACCGCCGGGACTAGCGGGGGTCTACAATGAGCAGTTCTTC. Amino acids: CASRPPGLAGVYNEQFF.

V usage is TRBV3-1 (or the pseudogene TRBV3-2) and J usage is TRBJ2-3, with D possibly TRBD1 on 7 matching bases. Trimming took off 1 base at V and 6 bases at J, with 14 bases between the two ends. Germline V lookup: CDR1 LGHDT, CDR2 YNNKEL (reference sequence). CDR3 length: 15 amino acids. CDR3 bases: TGTGCCAGCAGCCAAGTTTTACCAGGGGGGGATACGCAGTATTTT. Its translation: CASSQVLPGGDTQYF.

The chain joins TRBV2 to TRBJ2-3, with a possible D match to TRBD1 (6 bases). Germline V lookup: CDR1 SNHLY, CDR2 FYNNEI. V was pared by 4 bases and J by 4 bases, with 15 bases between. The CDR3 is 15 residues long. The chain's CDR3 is CASSGGPAVPDTQYF. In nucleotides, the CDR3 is TGTGCCAGCAGTGGGGGGCCAGCGGTACCAGATACGCAGTATTTT.

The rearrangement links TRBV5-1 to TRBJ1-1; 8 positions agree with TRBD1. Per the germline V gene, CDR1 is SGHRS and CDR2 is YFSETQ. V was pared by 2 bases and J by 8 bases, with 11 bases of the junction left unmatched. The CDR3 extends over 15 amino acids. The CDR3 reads CASSLTPTQGGEAFF. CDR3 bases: TGCGCCAGCAGCTTAACCCCAACACAGGGGGGGGAAGCTTTCTTT.

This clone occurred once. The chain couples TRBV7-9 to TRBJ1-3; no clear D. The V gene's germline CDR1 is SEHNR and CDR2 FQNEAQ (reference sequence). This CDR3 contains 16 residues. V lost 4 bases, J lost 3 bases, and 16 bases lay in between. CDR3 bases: TGTGCCAGCAGCTCTAGGGCCCAAGCGGGTGGAAACACCATATATTTT. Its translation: CASSSRAQAGGNTIYF.

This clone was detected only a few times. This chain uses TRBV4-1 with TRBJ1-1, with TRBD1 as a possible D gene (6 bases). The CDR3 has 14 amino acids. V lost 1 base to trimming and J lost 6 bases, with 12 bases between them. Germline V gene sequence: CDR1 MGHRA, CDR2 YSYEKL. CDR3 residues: CASSQVTGFPEAFF. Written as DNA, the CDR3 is TGCGCCAGCAGCCAAGTTACAGGGTTCCCTGAAGCTTTCTTT.

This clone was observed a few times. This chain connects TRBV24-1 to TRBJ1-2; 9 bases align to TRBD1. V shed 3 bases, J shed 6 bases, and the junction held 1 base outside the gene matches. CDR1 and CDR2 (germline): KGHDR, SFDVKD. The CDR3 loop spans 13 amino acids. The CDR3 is CATSDRQGDGYTF. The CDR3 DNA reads TGTGCCACCAGTGATAGACAGGGGGATGGCTACACCTTC.

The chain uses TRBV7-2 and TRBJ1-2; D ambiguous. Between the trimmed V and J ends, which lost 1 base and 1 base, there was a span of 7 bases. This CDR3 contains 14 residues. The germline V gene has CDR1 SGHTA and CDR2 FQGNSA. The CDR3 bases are TGTGCCAGCAGCTTAGATGGGAGTAACTATGGCTACACCTTC. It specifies CASSLDGSNYGYTF.

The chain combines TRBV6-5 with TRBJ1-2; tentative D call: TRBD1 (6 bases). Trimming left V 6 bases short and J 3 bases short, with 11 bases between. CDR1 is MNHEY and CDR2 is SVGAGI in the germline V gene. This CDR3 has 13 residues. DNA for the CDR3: TGTGCCAGCAGGAAGGGGGGGGACTATGGCTACACCTTC. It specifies CASRKGGDYGYTF.